The source of this T cell receptor (beta chain) is a study of tumor-infiltrating lymphocytes in primary liver carcinoma. Study information: Men and women, 30 to 69 years of age, made up the patients. Tumors measured roughly 4.2 to 10 cm and were stage T1-T3 N0M0.

As to this clonotype: Its matching antigen is unknown. Relative to the germline gene, one junction end is altered; a read error may explain this.

Germline CDR1 and CDR2: SGHAT and FQNNGV. The CDR3 length is 15 residues. A primer in the constant region served to generate TCR beta cDNA from 450 to 600 ng of total RNA. Libraries covering TCR beta were generated through three nested multiplex PCR rounds (using a slightly modified ARM-PCR). In the first two PCR rounds, TRBV1-TRBV30 forward primers were paired with a C-beta reverse primer, and each round lasted around 10 cycles. MiXCR was run by TCRdb on the multiplex PCR reads, yielding one entry per CDR3 protein. Altogether 320,000 or so distinct CDR3 sequences are present, about 60% being singletons, with the ten largest covering roughly 9%. Study results and limitations: Tumor region pairs shared more overlap than did tumor-adjacent and tumor-blood pairs.

Both blood RNA, taken from unsorted whole blood, and germline DNA were extracted. Sequencing was performed on peripheral blood. The rearrangement joins TRBV11-2 to TRBJ1-6, with D possibly TRBD1 on 6 matching bases. The origin of this receptor is a man aged 35 to 55 with primary liver carcinoma and hepatitis B virus infection. CDR3 sequence: CAGSWVTGSFSPLHF. CDR3 nucleotide sequence: TGTGCCGGCAGCTGGGTAACAGGGTCATTTTCACCCCTCCACTTT.